This is a list of T cell receptor beta chains from one sample in a study of T cell changes during pregnancy in multiple sclerosis. TCRdb keeps only in-frame clones here, not all; method: immunoSEQ multiplex PCR. The profile shows around 99,000 clones, around 92% of them singletons. Specimen: peripheral blood, collected in the first trimester of pregnancy. These TCRs come from a female donor with multiple sclerosis, enrolled in a pregnancy study. Both conserved end residues are part of each CDR3. Each record gives: J gene, clone size, D gene, V gene, CDR3 protein, CDR3 DNA. A D gene is named only where the DNA matches it firmly. The listing skips clone size in some rows; elsewhere it reads once, few, many or a size class.

TRBJ1-2 NA TRBD1 TRBV6-6 CASSYSRDRVNYGYTF TGTGCCAGCAGTTACTCCAGGGACAGGGTTAACTATGGCTACACCTTC
TRBJ1-2 NA NA TRBV7-9 CASSLFPSSGYTF TGTGCCAGCAGCTTATTTCCGAGTAGTGGCTACACCTTC
TRBJ2-2 NA TRBD2 TRBV9 CASRLAGGPNGELFF TGTGCCAGCAGACTAGCGGGAGGGCCCAACGGGGAGCTGTTTTTT
TRBJ1-2 NA NA TRBV6-5 CASRGGIDGYTF TGTGCCAGCAGGGGGGGAATTGACGGCTACACCTTC
TRBJ2-2 NA TRBD2 TRBV28 CASSLGGGSGRPPMGFF TGTGCCAGCAGTTTAGGTGGGGGTAGCGGGAGGCCCCCAATGGGCTTTTTT
TRBJ1-1 NA NA TRBV15 CATSIRTGMNTEAFF TGTGCCACCAGCATACGAACAGGGATGAACACTGAAGCTTTCTTT
TRBJ1-2 NA NA TRBV28 CASSLLEARDYGYTF TGTGCCAGCAGCTTGCTTGAGGCGAGGGACTATGGCTACACCTTC
TRBJ1-1 NA TRBD1 TRBV5-1 CASSLGQGVNAFF TGCGCCAGCAGCTTGGGACAGGGGGTGAATGCTTTCTTT
TRBJ2-1 NA NA TRBV6-1 CASSISRSSYNEQFF TGTGCCAGCAGTATTAGCCGCAGCTCCTACAATGAGCAGTTCTTC
TRBJ1-4 NA NA TRBV4-2 CASSRRQLRAANPATNEKLFF TGTGCCAGCAGCCGAAGACAGTTGCGAGCCGCTAATCCTGCAACTAATGAAAAACTGTTTTTT
TRBJ2-7 NA NA TRBV27 CASSLSRGRSYEQYF TGTGCCAGCAGTTTATCGCGAGGTCGCTCCTACGAGCAGTACTTC
TRBJ2-7 NA TRBD2 TRBV10-3 CAISEGGREPNEQYF TGTGCCATCAGTGAGGGAGGGCGGGAGCCGAATGAGCAGTACTTC
TRBJ2-2 once NA TRBV7-9 CASSEIDKANTGELFF TGTGCCAGCAGCGAAATTGACAAAGCGAACACCGGGGAGCTGTTTTTT
TRBJ1-1 once NA TRBV7-9 CASSSGTEAFF TGTGCCAGCAGCTCAGGGACTGAAGCTTTCTTT
TRBJ2-6 NA NA TRBV2 CASREESGANVLTF TGTGCCAGCAGGGAGGAGTCTGGGGCCAACGTCCTGACTTTC
TRBJ2-2 NA NA TRBV28 CASRGGGAGELFF TGTGCCAGCAGGGGAGGGGGTGCCGGGGAGCTGTTTTTT
TRBJ2-7 once NA TRBV28 CASSLGNQWRGGYEQYF TGTGCCAGCAGTTTAGGGAACCAATGGAGGGGGGGATACGAGCAGTACTTC
TRBJ2-7 NA NA TRBV11-2 CASSLGQGATYEQYF TGTGCCAGCAGCTTAGGGCAGGGCGCGACCTACGAGCAGTACTTC
TRBJ1-4 NA NA TRBV27 CASSLFGPTNEKLFF TGTGCCAGCAGCCTCTTTGGCCCAACTAATGAAAAACTGTTTTTT
TRBJ2-7 once NA TRBV4-1 CASSPDRTGLSYEQYF TGCGCCAGCAGCCCCGACCGAACAGGGTTATCCTACGAGCAGTACTTC
TRBJ2-1 NA TRBD2 TRBV29-1 CSVEDLVVTSGSWAKFF TGCAGCGTTGAAGATTTGGTCGTGACTAGCGGGAGTTGGGCCAAGTTCTTC
TRBJ2-1 NA TRBD2 TRBV7-9 CASSQLAGGDNEQFF TGTGCCAGCAGCCAGTTAGCGGGAGGGGATAATGAGCAGTTCTTC
TRBJ2-1 NA TRBD2 TRBV7-9 CASSLNPETSGRHNEQFF TGTGCCAGCAGCTTGAACCCCGAGACTAGCGGGAGACACAATGAGCAGTTCTTC
TRBJ2-1 NA NA TRBV7-6 CASSLTGSEQFF TGTGCCAGCAGCCTGACCGGGTCCGAGCAGTTCTTC
TRBJ2-7 once NA TRBV4-1 CASSQDTTGSYEQYF TGCGCCAGCAGCCAAGACACGACAGGCAGCTACGAGCAGTACTTC
TRBJ2-1 NA TRBD2 TRBV5-1 CASSFGLAGVNEQFF TGCGCCAGCAGCTTCGGGCTAGCGGGAGTCAATGAGCAGTTCTTC
TRBJ1-1 NA NA TRBV28 CASVGTQAFF TGTGCCAGCGTAGGGACACAAGCTTTCTTT
TRBJ1-1 NA NA TRBV27 CASSPHRGGKNTEAFF TGTGCCAGCAGTCCACACCGGGGAGGGAAGAACACTGAAGCTTTCTTT
TRBJ2-6 NA NA TRBV27 CASSLMAGDVWGANVLTF TGTGCCAGCAGTTTAATGGCAGGGGACGTATGGGGGGCCAACGTCCTGACTTTC
TRBJ2-1 NA TRBD2 TRBV5-6 CASSNPGTSPLYNEQFF TGTGCCAGCAGCAATCCCGGGACTAGCCCCCTTTACAATGAGCAGTTCTTC
TRBJ2-7 NA NA TRBV6-1 CASTREASYEQYF TGTGCCAGCACCAGGGAAGCTTCCTACGAGCAGTACTTC
TRBJ1-5 once TRBD1 TRBV4-2 CASSQEEGASQPQHF TGTGCCAGCAGCCAAGAGGAGGGGGCGAGTCAGCCCCAGCATTTT
TRBJ2-6 NA NA TRBV10-2 CASTPKGGSGANVLTF TGCGCCAGCACCCCGAAAGGGGGCTCTGGGGCCAACGTCCTGACTTTC
TRBJ1-1 NA TRBD1 TRBV28 CASSFKGAGMNTEAFF TGTGCCAGCAGTTTTAAGGGGGCAGGGATGAACACTGAAGCTTTCTTT
TRBJ1-3 few NA TRBV19 CASTWQGGSGNTIYF TGTGCCAGTACTTGGCAGGGAGGATCTGGAAACACCATATATTTT
TRBJ2-2 NA NA TRBV6-1 CASSERFGGGGTGELFF TGTGCCAGCAGTGAGCGTTTTGGGGGCGGGGGCACCGGGGAGCTGTTTTTT
TRBJ1-1 few NA TRBV6-1 CASRDSGWAFF TGTGCCAGCAGGGACAGTGGGTGGGCTTTCTTT
TRBJ1-1 NA NA TRBV2 CASSEQNTEAFF TGTGCCAGCAGTGAACAGAACACTGAAGCTTTCTTT
TRBJ2-7 NA NA TRBV5-1 CASSSGTRADHEQYF TGCGCCAGCAGCTCCGGGACTCGAGCCGACCACGAGCAGTACTTC
TRBJ2-1 NA TRBD1 TRBV18 CASSPGTAYGHEQFF TGTGCCAGCTCACCGGGGACAGCTTACGGGCATGAGCAGTTCTTC
TRBJ1-5 NA NA TRBV19 CASSIVKGNQPQHF TGTGCCAGTAGTATTGTAAAGGGGAATCAGCCCCAGCATTTT
TRBJ2-5 NA NA TRBV6-1 CASSEASMGQAKETQYF TGTGCCAGCAGTGAAGCGAGTATGGGGCAGGCTAAAGAGACCCAGTACTTC
TRBJ2-7 NA NA TRBV5-6 CASSLVIGGWAYEQYF TGTGCCAGCAGCTTGGTCATAGGAGGTTGGGCCTACGAGCAGTACTTC
TRBJ2-6 NA NA TRBV5-4 CASSFGGSSGANVLTF TGTGCCAGCAGCTTCGGCGGAAGCTCTGGGGCCAACGTCCTGACTTTC
TRBJ1-2 NA TRBD1 TRBV6-5 CASSSTGNYGYTF TGTGCCAGCAGTTCGACAGGGAACTATGGCTACACCTTC
TRBJ1-2 NA NA TRBV27 CASSRNRARGYTF TGTGCCAGCAGTCGTAACAGGGCGCGTGGCTACACCTTC